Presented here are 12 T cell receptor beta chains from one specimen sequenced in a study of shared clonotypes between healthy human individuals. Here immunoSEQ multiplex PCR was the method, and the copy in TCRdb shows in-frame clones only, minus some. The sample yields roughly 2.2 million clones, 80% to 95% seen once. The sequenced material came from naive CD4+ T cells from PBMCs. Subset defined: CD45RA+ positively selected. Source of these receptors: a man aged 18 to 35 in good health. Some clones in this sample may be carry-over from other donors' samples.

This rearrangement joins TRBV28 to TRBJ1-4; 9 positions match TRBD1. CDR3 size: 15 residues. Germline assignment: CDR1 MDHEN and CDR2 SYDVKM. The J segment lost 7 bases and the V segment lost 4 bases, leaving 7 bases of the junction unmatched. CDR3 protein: CASSSEQGASEKLFF. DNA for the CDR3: TGTGCCAGCAGTTCCGAACAGGGGGCGAGTGAAAAACTGTTTTTT. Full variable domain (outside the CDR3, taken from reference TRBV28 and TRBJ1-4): DVKVTQSSRYLVKRTGEKVFLECVQDMDHENMFWYRQDPGLGLRLIYFSYDVKMKEKGDIPEGYSVSREKKERFSLILESASTNQTSMYLCASSSEQGASEKLFFGSGTQLSVL.

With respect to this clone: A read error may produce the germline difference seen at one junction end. CDR3 nucleotides: TGTGCCAGCAGTTCCATCCCCTCCCACAATGAGCAGTTCTTC. Translating gives CASSSIPSHNEQFF. The rearrangement joins TRBV28 to TRBJ2-1; unclear D gene. In germline, CDR1 is MDHEN, CDR2 SYDVKM. There are 14 residues in the CDR3.

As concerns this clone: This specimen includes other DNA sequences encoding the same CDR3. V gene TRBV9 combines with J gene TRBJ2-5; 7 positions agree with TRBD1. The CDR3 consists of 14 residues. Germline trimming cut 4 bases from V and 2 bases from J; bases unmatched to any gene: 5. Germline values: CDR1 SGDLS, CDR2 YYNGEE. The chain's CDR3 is CASSSRTGQETQYF. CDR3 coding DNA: TGTGCCAGCAGCTCGCGGACAGGTCAAGAGACCCAGTACTTC.

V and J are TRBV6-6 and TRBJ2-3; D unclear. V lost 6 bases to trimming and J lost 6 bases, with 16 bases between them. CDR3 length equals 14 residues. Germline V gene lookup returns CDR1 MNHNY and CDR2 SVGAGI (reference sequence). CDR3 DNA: TGTGCCAGCAGAGACCGAGCCCCGCCGGATACGCAGTATTTT. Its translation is CASRDRAPPDTQYF.

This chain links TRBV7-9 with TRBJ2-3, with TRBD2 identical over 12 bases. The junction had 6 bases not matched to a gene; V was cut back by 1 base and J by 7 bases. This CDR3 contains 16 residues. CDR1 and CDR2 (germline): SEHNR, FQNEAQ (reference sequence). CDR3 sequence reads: CASSLERLAGEYTQYF. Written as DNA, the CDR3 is TGTGCCAGCAGCTTAGAGAGACTAGCGGGAGAATATACGCAGTATTTT.

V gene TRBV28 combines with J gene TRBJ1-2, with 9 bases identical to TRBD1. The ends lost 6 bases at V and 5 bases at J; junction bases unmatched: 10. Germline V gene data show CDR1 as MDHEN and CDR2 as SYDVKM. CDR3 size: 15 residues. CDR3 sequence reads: CASRTSGQGPYGYTF. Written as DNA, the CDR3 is TGTGCCAGCAGAACCTCGGGACAGGGCCCTTATGGCTACACCTTC.

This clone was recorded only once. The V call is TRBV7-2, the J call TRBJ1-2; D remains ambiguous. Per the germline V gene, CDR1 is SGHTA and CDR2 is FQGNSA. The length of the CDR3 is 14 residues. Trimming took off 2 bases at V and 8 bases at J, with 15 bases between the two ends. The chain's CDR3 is CASSLREGGGGYTF. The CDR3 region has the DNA TGTGCCAGCAGCTTAAGGGAGGGCGGAGGGGGCTACACCTTC.

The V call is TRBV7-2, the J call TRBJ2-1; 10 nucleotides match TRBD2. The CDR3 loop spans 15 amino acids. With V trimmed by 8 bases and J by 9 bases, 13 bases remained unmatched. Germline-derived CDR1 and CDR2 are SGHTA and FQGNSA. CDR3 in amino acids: CASLRASGRYGEQFF. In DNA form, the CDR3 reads TGTGCCAGCCTCCGGGCTAGCGGGAGATATGGTGAGCAGTTCTTC.

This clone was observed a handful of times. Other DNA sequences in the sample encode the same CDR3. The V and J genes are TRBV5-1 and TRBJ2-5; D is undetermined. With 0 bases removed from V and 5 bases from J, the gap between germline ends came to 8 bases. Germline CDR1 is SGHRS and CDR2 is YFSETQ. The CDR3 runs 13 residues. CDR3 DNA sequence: TGCGCCAGCAGCTTGGGGGTTGAGGAGACCCAGTACTTC. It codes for CASSLGVEETQYF.

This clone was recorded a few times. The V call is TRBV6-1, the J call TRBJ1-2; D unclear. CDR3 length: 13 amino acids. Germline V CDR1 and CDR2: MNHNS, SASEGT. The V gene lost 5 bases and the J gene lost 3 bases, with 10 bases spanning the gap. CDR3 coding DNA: TGTGCCAGCAGTCCTGACGGGGACTATGGCTACACCTTC. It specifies CASSPDGDYGYTF.

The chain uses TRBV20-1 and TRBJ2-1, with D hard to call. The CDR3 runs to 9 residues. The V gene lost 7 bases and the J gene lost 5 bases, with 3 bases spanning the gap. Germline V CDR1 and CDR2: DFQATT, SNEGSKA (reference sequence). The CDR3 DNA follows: TGCAGTGTTGACAATGAGCAGTTCTTC. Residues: CSVDNEQFF.

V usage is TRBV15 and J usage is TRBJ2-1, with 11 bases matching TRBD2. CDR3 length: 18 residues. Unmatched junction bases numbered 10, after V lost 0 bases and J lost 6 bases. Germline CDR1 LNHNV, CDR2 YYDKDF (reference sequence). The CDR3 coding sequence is TGTGCCACCAGCAGAGAGGGCCTAGCGGGAGGAGTGGGCAATGAGCAGTTCTTC. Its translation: CATSREGLAGGVGNEQFF.